Each of the 24 T cell receptor beta chains below was sequenced from the same sample in a study of blood T cell repertoires in COVID-19. Libraries were prepared by immunoSEQ multiplex PCR; TCRdb keeps only in-frame clonotypes and omits some of them. Counted here are 240,000 or so clones, about four fifths occurring once; the ten biggest clones make up 7.5% to 8%. What was sequenced was peripheral blood. The receptors come from an elderly woman with COVID-19, enrolled during active disease.

The rearrangement uses TRBV29-1 and TRBJ1-1; 10 bases fit TRBD1. CDR1 SQVTM and CDR2 ANQGSEA come from the germline V gene. The CDR3 runs 15 residues. The ends lost 7 bases at V and 3 bases at J; junction bases unmatched: 11. The DNA of the CDR3 is TGCAGCGCGTTGGGGGACAGGGGAAAGTACACTGAAGCTTTCTTT. Translated, it gives CSALGDRGKYTEAFF.

V usage is TRBV4-1 and J usage is TRBJ1-2; 7 bases line up with TRBD1. Trimming at V came to 3 bases and at J to 5 bases, leaving 3 bases not matched to a gene. Per the germline V gene, CDR1 is MGHRA and CDR2 is YSYEKL. The CDR3 is 13 residues long. CDR3 DNA: TGCGCCAGCAGCCAGGGGACAGATTATGGCTACACCTTC. It codes for CASSQGTDYGYTF.

V gene TRBV6-2 or TRBV6-3 combines with J gene TRBJ2-7; a weak D match, TRBD2 (6 bases). The CDR3 loop spans 14 amino acids. Trimming removed 4 bases from V and 6 bases from J, with 16 bases in between. Germline CDR1 reads MNHEY; CDR2 reads SVGEGT. In DNA, the CDR3 is TGTGCCAGCAGTTTCCCCGGGACTTGGGGCGAGCAGTACTTC. Its protein product is CASSFPGTWGEQYF.

This clone was counted a few times. The V gene is TRBV5-1, the J gene TRBJ1-1; D is unresolved. Germline lookup yields CDR1 SGHRS and CDR2 YFSETQ. The CDR3 is 16 amino acids. V was pared by 4 bases and J by 1 base, with 17 bases between. This CDR3 is CASSIGPWRGNTEAFF. The DNA of the CDR3 is TGCGCCAGCAGCATTGGCCCCTGGCGCGGGAACACTGAAGCTTTCTTT.

The V and J genes are TRBV19 and TRBJ2-1; D might be TRBD2 (6 bases). The germline V gene has CDR1 LNHDA and CDR2 SQIVND (reference sequence). Trimming shortened V by 8 bases and J by 4 bases, and 27 bases separated the two germline ends. The CDR3 runs 18 residues. The CDR3 here is CASQAPYGSGSIYNEQFF. As DNA, the CDR3 is TGTGCCAGTCAAGCCCCCTACGGGAGCGGGTCGATTTACAATGAGCAGTTCTTC.

The chain has TRBV21-1 and TRBJ1-3. TRBV21-1 is labeled a pseudogene. The CDR3 loop spans 16 amino acids. The CDR3 sequence: CASSNETRRDGNTIYF. CDR3 coding DNA: TGTGCCAGCAGCAATGAGACTAGGAGGGATGGAAACACCATATATTTT.

The chain uses TRBV24-1 and TRBJ2-1; possible D gene TRBD2, 6 bases. Trimming took 4 bases from V and 0 from J, leaving 18 bases between them. The germline V gene has CDR1 KGHDR and CDR2 SFDVKD. CDR3 length: 18 amino acids. CDR3 in amino acids: CATSDPHQAGSSYNEQFF. CDR3 sequence (DNA): TGTGCCACCAGTGACCCCCATCAGGCCGGGAGCTCCTACAATGAGCAGTTCTTC.

This chain links TRBV3-1 (or the pseudogene TRBV3-2) with TRBJ2-1; TRBD2 agrees at 8 bases. Germline values: CDR1 LGHDT, CDR2 YNNKEL (reference sequence). The CDR3 extends over 15 amino acids. V shed 1 base, J shed 5 bases, and the junction held 4 bases outside the gene matches. CDR3 DNA: TGTGCCAGCAGCCAAGGGGCGGGAGGCCACAATGAGCAGTTCTTC. Its protein is CASSQGAGGHNEQFF.

CDR3 region: CASSARGPFFPLHF. CDR3 DNA: TGTGCCAGCAGTGCCAGGGGGCCCTTTTTTCCCCTCCACTTT. The chain combines TRBV25-1 with TRBJ1-6; 8 nucleotides match TRBD1. J was trimmed by 13 bases and V by 4 bases; bases with no gene match: 9. The germline V gene has CDR1 MGHDK and CDR2 SYGVNS. The CDR3 runs 14 residues.

This chain connects TRBV27 to TRBJ2-1; D is possibly TRBD2 (5 bases). V gave up 0 bases and J gave up 12 bases, with 9 bases separating them. The CDR3 totals 12 residues. CDR1 is MNHEY, CDR2 SMNVEV, per germline (reference sequence). The DNA of the CDR3 is TGTGCCAGCAGTTTATCAGGTGGAGGGCAGTTCTTC. Translated, it gives CASSLSGGGQFF.

This chain links TRBV20-1 with TRBJ1-2; D unclear. The CDR3 sequence is 11 residues long. Trimming shortened V by 5 bases and J by 8 bases, and 12 bases separated the two germline ends. Germline V gives CDR1 DFQATT, CDR2 SNEGSKA (reference sequence). The CDR3 region is CSAHDSPGYTF. The CDR3 DNA sequence: TGCAGTGCTCATGACTCCCCAGGCTACACCTTC.

The chain recombines TRBV7-2 with TRBJ1-3; 7 bases map to TRBD1. The CDR3 is 15 residues long. CDR1 and CDR2 (germline): SGHTA, FQGNSA. V lost 2 bases, J lost 1 base, and 2 bases stayed unmatched. DNA for the CDR3: TGTGCCAGCAGCTTATCAGGGGGGTCTGGAAACACCATATATTTT. This translates into CASSLSGGSGNTIYF. Drawing the rest from reference TRBV7-2 and TRBJ1-3, the complete variable domain is GAGVSQSPSNKVTEKGKDVELRCDPISGHTALYWYRQSLGQGLEFLIYFQGNSAPDKSGLPSDRFSAERTGGSVSTLTIQRTQQEDSAVYLCASSLSGGSGNTIYFGEGSWLTVV.

The chain has TRBV4-1 and TRBJ2-3, with 7 nucleotides matching TRBD2. Germline trimming cut 0 bases from V and 2 bases from J; bases unmatched to any gene: 11. Per the germline V gene, CDR1 is MGHRA and CDR2 is YSYEKL. This CDR3 is built from 18 residues. Written as DNA, the CDR3 is TGCGCCAGCAGCCAAGATGTATTCGGCGGGGGTCTCACAGATACGCAGTATTTT. Its translation is CASSQDVFGGGLTDTQYF.

V usage is TRBV4-1 and J usage is TRBJ1-2; D perhaps matches TRBD1 (6 bases). CDR1 and CDR2 (germline): MGHRA, YSYEKL. V shed 3 bases and J shed 0 bases, with 17 bases lying between them. The CDR3 is 17 amino acids. For the CDR3, the DNA is TGCGCCAGCAGCCAGACAGGCGTCCCCGGGGCTAACTATGGCTACACCTTC. It encodes CASSQTGVPGANYGYTF.

The V call is TRBV6-6, the J call TRBJ2-2; 8 bases are shared with TRBD2. This CDR3 spans 18 amino acids. From germline, CDR1 is MNHNY and CDR2 SVGAGI (reference sequence). Losses at the gene ends were 5 bases for V and 5 bases for J; bases not matched to a gene: 16. The CDR3 spells CASSPRGSGALRTGELFF. The CDR3 DNA is TGTGCCAGCAGTCCCCGGGGTAGCGGGGCCCTAAGGACCGGGGAGCTGTTTTTT.

The CDR3 sequence is CAWSVVRAGEQYF. In nucleotides, the CDR3 is TGTGCCTGGAGTGTAGTGAGGGCGGGTGAGCAGTACTTC. The chain is built from TRBV30 and TRBJ2-7; tentative D call: TRBD2 (5 bases). Germline CDR1 GTSNPN, CDR2 SVGIG (reference sequence). CDR3 size: 13 residues. The germline V and J ends were trimmed by 0 bases and 7 bases, with 13 bases remaining between them.

The rearrangement uses TRBV5-4 and TRBJ2-3; D gene uncertain. Trimming pared 5 bases from V and 0 bases from J, leaving 13 bases between. Per the germline V gene, CDR1 is SGHNT and CDR2 is YYREEE (reference sequence). The CDR3 is 15 residues long. The CDR3 bases are TGTGCCAGCAGACAGAGAGCAACTAGCACAGATACGCAGTATTTT. The encoded protein is CASRQRATSTDTQYF. Looking up the rest from reference TRBV5-4 and TRBJ2-3 gives the full variable domain: ETGVTQSPTHLIKTRGQQVTLRCSSQSGHNTVSWYQQALGQGPQFIFQYYREEENGRGNFPPRFSGLQFPNYSSELNVNALELDDSALYLCASRQRATSTDTQYFGPGTRLTVL.

The J gene is TRBJ1-6, the V gene TRBV5-1, with TRBD1 as a possible D gene (5 bases). The CDR3 runs to 15 residues. CDR1 is SGHRS, CDR2 YFSETQ, per germline. V was pared by 3 bases and J by 9 bases, with 16 bases between. The CDR3 nucleotides are TGCGCCAGCAGCTCGGACGGGCAGGGAGGTTCACCCCTCCACTTT. Translation gives CASSSDGQGGSPLHF.

CDR3 loop: CASRAGQGGTYSNQPQHF. DNA of the CDR3: TGTGCCAGCAGGGCTGGACAGGGGGGAACCTATAGCAATCAGCCCCAGCATTTT. The rearrangement uses TRBV2 and TRBJ1-5, with 10 bases that match TRBD1. Germline CDR1 and CDR2: SNHLY and FYNNEI. V was pared by 6 bases and J by 0 bases, with 11 bases of the junction left unmatched. The CDR3 length is 18 residues.

The V call is TRBV5-1, the J call TRBJ2-2, with a possible D match to TRBD2 (5 bases). Trimming took 4 bases from V and 3 from J, leaving 10 bases between them. CDR1 SGHRS and CDR2 YFSETQ come from the germline V gene. CDR3 length: 14 amino acids. CDR3: CASSRAGDTGELFF. CDR3 DNA sequence: TGCGCCAGCAGCCGGGCGGGTGACACCGGGGAGCTGTTTTTT. Filled out from reference TRBV5-1 and TRBJ2-2, the complete variable domain reads KAGVTQTPRYLIKTRGQQVTLSCSPISGHRSVSWYQQTPGQGLQFLFEYFSETQRNKGNFPGRFSGRQFSNSRSEMNVSTLELGDSALYLCASSRAGDTGELFFGEGSRLTVL.

In its sample, this clone was seen a few times. The chain links TRBV9 to TRBJ1-6, with 7 bases matching TRBD1. Germline CDR1 SGDLS, CDR2 YYNGEE. The CDR3 spans 14 residues. V lost 1 base to trimming and J lost 6 bases; unmatched junction nucleotides: 1. Here the CDR3 reads CASSVQGGNSPLHF. DNA for the CDR3: TGTGCCAGCAGCGTACAGGGGGGTAATTCACCCCTCCACTTT. The full variable domain, rest sourced from reference TRBV9 and TRBJ1-6, is DSGVTQTPKHLITATGQRVTLRCSPRSGDLSVYWYQQSLDQGLQFLIQYYNGEERAKGNILERFSAQQFPDLHSELNLSSLELGDSALYFCASSVQGGNSPLHFGNGTRLTVT.

V usage is TRBV27 and J usage is TRBJ2-7; D possibly corresponds to TRBD2 (6 bases). Trimming took 2 bases from V and 5 from J, leaving 10 bases between them. Looked up from germline, CDR1 is MNHEY and CDR2 is SMNVEV (reference sequence). CDR3 size: 13 residues. CDR3 residues: CASSLGGRHEQYF. The CDR3 region has the DNA TGTGCCAGCAGTTTAGGGGGGAGGCACGAGCAGTACTTC.

The chain employs TRBV21-1 and TRBJ2-2; TRBD1, as called in the table, went unchecked against the DNA. TRBV21-1 is labeled a pseudogene. This CDR3 comprises 12 residues. The CDR3 bases are TGTGCCAGCAGCAACAGGACCGGGGAGCTGTTTTTT. Translation gives CASSNRTGELFF.

The chain combines TRBV19 with TRBJ2-1; 12 nucleotides agree with TRBD2. Germline CDR1 and CDR2: LNHDA and SQIVND (reference sequence). There are 17 residues in the CDR3. Trimming cost V 1 base and J 7 bases; bases outside gene matches: 8. The DNA of the CDR3 is TGTGCCAGTAGTATAGGGAGGACTAGCGGGATATTTAATGAGCAGTTCTTC. As protein: CASSIGRTSGIFNEQFF.